The clone carrying this T cell receptor beta chain was seen repeatedly, ten times or more. The data were taken from a study of T-cell memory formation after mild COVID-19. In TCRdb, the 5' RACE reads were re-called with MiXCR into one record per CDR3 protein. The sample yields roughly 350,000 distinct CDR3 sequences, around a fifth seen once. V was shortened by 5 bases and J by 6 bases, with 9 bases between the two germline ends. The CDR3 contains 11 residues. Germline loops: CDR1 DFQATT, CDR2 SNEGSKA (reference sequence). The chain recombines TRBV20-1 with TRBJ2-3; D uncertain. The sequencing sample was made of PBMCs or a T cell subset sorted from them (not recorded which). The source is an adult woman who had mild COVID-19 (a few samples of this study predate the infection). Cell type and time point are not known. The chain's CDR3 is CSAAIGDTQYF. In DNA form, the CDR3 reads TGCAGTGCTGCTATAGGCGATACGCAGTATTTT.